Each of the 24 T cell receptor beta chains below was sequenced from the same sample in a study of control samples from healthy donors and cancer patients. Assay: immunoSEQ multiplex PCR; the TCRdb copy retains only in-frame clones and omits some. The sample has around 94,000 clones; 85% to 90% are singletons. The source material was blood. Receptors were obtained from a woman in her fifties or sixties in good health.

The J gene is TRBJ2-7, the V gene TRBV3-1 (or the pseudogene TRBV3-2); D unresolved. The CDR3 extends over 16 amino acids. The germline gives CDR1 LGHDT, CDR2 YNNKEL (reference sequence). The V end lost 1 base, the J end lost 2 bases, and 15 bases lay between the germline ends. The chain's CDR3 is CASSQGVGRRTYEQYF. CDR3 bases: TGTGCCAGCAGCCAAGGGGTCGGCAGGCGAACCTACGAGCAGTACTTC.

This clone has just one count. The chain joins TRBV11-3 to TRBJ2-7, with 9 bases lining up with TRBD2. The length of the CDR3 is 14 residues. Germline CDR1 reads SGHNT; CDR2 reads YENEEA. The junction had 6 bases not matched to a gene; V was cut back by 3 bases and J by 6 bases. The CDR3 loop is CASSLREGPREQYF. Written as DNA, the CDR3 is TGTGCCAGCAGCTTGCGGGAGGGCCCGCGCGAGCAGTACTTC. Drawing the rest from reference TRBV11-3 and TRBJ2-7, the complete variable domain is EAGVVQSPRYKIIEKKQPVAFWCNPISGHNTLYWYLQNLGQGPELLIRYENEEAVDDSQLPKDRFSAERLKGVDSTLKIQPAELGDSAVYLCASSLREGPREQYFGPGTRLTVT.

The gene calls are TRBV29-1 and TRBJ1-3; 12 nucleotides match TRBD1. The V gene's germline CDR1 is SQVTM and CDR2 ANQGSEA. CDR3 length: 17 residues. Unmatched junction bases numbered 10, after V lost 4 bases and J lost 3 bases. Here the CDR3 reads CSVVPRGQGAVGNTIYF. The CDR3 region has the DNA TGCAGCGTTGTTCCCAGGGGACAGGGGGCTGTTGGAAACACCATATATTTT.

J is TRBJ1-2 and V is TRBV20-1; D may be TRBD1 (5 bases). V lost 3 bases and J lost 4, with 12 bases in between. There are 13 residues in the CDR3. From germline, CDR1 is DFQATT and CDR2 SNEGSKA (reference sequence). CDR3 nucleotide sequence: TGCAGTGCTAGTGTGGGGCCGGCCTATGGCTACACCTTC. It translates to CSASVGPAYGYTF.

The chain links TRBV6-6 to TRBJ2-1; maybe TRBD1 (6 bases). V shed 0 bases and J shed 1 base, with 10 bases lying between them. There are 16 residues in the CDR3. From germline, CDR1 is MNHNY and CDR2 SVGAGI (reference sequence). CDR3 bases: TGTGCCAGCAGTTACTCGAAGCAGGGGTCCTACAATGAGCAGTTCTTC. This encodes CASSYSKQGSYNEQFF.

The chain carries TRBV18 and TRBJ2-7; no clear D gene. Per the germline V gene, CDR1 is KGHSH and CDR2 is LQKENI. CDR3 length: 15 residues. The germline V and J ends were trimmed by 3 bases and 5 bases, with 17 bases remaining between them. This chain's CDR3 is CASSPTSVRSDEQYF. CDR3 in DNA: TGTGCCAGCTCACCCACCTCCGTCCGATCGGACGAGCAGTACTTC.

This clone was seen just once. This rearrangement joins TRBV3-1 (or the pseudogene TRBV3-2) to TRBJ2-3, with 7 bases matching TRBD2. The CDR3 is made up of 16 amino acids. The germline V gene encodes CDR1 LGHDT and CDR2 YNNKEL (reference sequence). V dropped 3 bases and J dropped 1; count of bases not matched to a gene: 7. The CDR3 region is CASSQGTTGGTDTQYF. CDR3 coding DNA: TGTGCCAGCAGCCAGGGGACTACGGGGGGCACAGATACGCAGTATTTT.

This rearrangement joins TRBV28 to TRBJ1-5; the match to TRBD1 covers 7 bases. V gave up 6 bases and J gave up 3 bases; unmatched junction bases: 11. The CDR3 consists of 16 residues. From germline, CDR1 is MDHEN and CDR2 SYDVKM. The CDR3 DNA reads as TGTGCCAGCAGCCCCCGACAGGGAGCATTCAATCAGCCCCAGCATTTT. Translated, it gives CASSPRQGAFNQPQHF.

V usage is TRBV19 and J usage is TRBJ1-6, with D tentatively TRBD1 (6 bases). This CDR3 has 14 residues. The germline V gene has CDR1 LNHDA and CDR2 SQIVND (reference sequence). V lost 5 bases and J 5 bases, leaving 10 bases between the germline ends. The CDR3 DNA reads as TGTGCCAGTAGTTGGGACACCAATAATTCACCCCTCCACTTT. Its translation: CASSWDTNNSPLHF.

The CDR3 sequence is CSASSSGGTYEQYF. CDR3 nucleotide sequence: TGCAGTGCTAGTTCGTCAGGGGGCACCTACGAGCAGTACTTC. V and J are TRBV20-1 and TRBJ2-7; 8 nucleotides align to TRBD1. V lost 3 bases to trimming and J lost 2 bases; unmatched junction nucleotides: 6. This CDR3 has 14 residues. Germline V gene sequence: CDR1 DFQATT, CDR2 SNEGSKA (reference sequence).

The chain carries TRBV5-1 and TRBJ2-5; D is possibly TRBD2 (6 bases). V lost 4 bases to trimming and J lost 0 bases, with 16 bases between them. There are 16 residues in the CDR3. The germline V gene encodes CDR1 SGHRS and CDR2 YFSETQ. CDR3 coding DNA: TGCGCCAGCAGCGACCTGGGACTCTCGTACCAAGAGACCCAGTACTTC. Its protein product is CASSDLGLSYQETQYF.

This chain connects TRBV2 to TRBJ1-4, with 8 bases identical to TRBD1. Unmatched junction bases numbered 5, after V lost 6 bases and J lost 5 bases. Germline CDR1 and CDR2: SNHLY and FYNNEI. CDR3 length equals 14 residues. The CDR3 bases are TGTGCCAGCAGCGGACAGGGATTAAATGAAAAACTGTTTTTT. Translated: CASSGQGLNEKLFF.

The genes are TRBV6-5 and TRBJ1-6; D is perhaps TRBD1 (6 bases). V lost 7 bases and J lost 13, with 20 bases in between. This CDR3 is 14 amino acids long. Germline lookup yields CDR1 MNHEY and CDR2 SVGAGI. DNA for the CDR3: TGTGCCAGCAAGAGGAAGGGGGGGGGTGCCCCCCTCCACTTT. The encoded protein is CASKRKGGGAPLHF.

The rearrangement links TRBV3-1 (or the pseudogene TRBV3-2) to TRBJ1-2; TRBD1 matches at 8 bases. V lost 1 base to trimming and J lost 5 bases; unmatched junction nucleotides: 9. Germline assignment: CDR1 LGHDT and CDR2 YNNKEL (reference sequence). The CDR3 extends over 16 amino acids. As DNA, the CDR3 is TGTGCCAGCAGCCAAGGACAGGGGAGGGGACTATATGGCTACACCTTC. Its translation: CASSQGQGRGLYGYTF.

The chain uses TRBV2 and TRBJ2-3; the D is unclear. Trimming removed 5 bases from V and 2 bases from J, with 17 bases in between. The V gene's germline CDR1 is SNHLY and CDR2 FYNNEI. This CDR3 contains 16 residues. For the CDR3, the DNA is TGTGCCAGCAGTTCCCCGATGAGTACCCCCACAGATACGCAGTATTTT. It translates to CASSSPMSTPTDTQYF.

This chain uses TRBV20-1 with TRBJ2-4, with D maybe TRBD1 (5 bases). V was pared by 3 bases and J by 7 bases, with 10 bases between. Germline V gene data show CDR1 as DFQATT and CDR2 as SNEGSKA (reference sequence). This CDR3 has 12 amino acids. The CDR3 loop reads CSASGAGNIQYF. CDR3 sequence (DNA): TGCAGTGCTAGTGGGGCCGGGAACATTCAGTACTTC.

This clone has a single count. The rearrangement joins TRBV28 to TRBJ1-1, with TRBD1 as a possible D gene (5 bases). This CDR3 spans 14 amino acids. The germline V and J ends were trimmed by 3 bases and 4 bases, with 12 bases remaining between them. Germline V gene data show CDR1 as MDHEN and CDR2 as SYDVKM. The CDR3 nucleotides read TGTGCCAGCAGTTTGGCCATGGGGGTCACTGAAGCTTTCTTT. Residues: CASSLAMGVTEAFF. Complete variable domain (other parts from reference TRBV28 and TRBJ1-1): DVKVTQSSRYLVKRTGEKVFLECVQDMDHENMFWYRQDPGLGLRLIYFSYDVKMKEKGDIPEGYSVSREKKERFSLILESASTNQTSMYLCASSLAMGVTEAFFGQGTRLTVV.

The chain carries TRBV18 and TRBJ1-4; D may be TRBD1 (5 bases). There are 16 residues in the CDR3. V was shortened by 3 bases and J by 0 bases, with 11 bases between the two germline ends. CDR1 and CDR2 (germline): KGHSH, LQKENI. The CDR3 is CASSPSPGSTNEKLFF. CDR3 in DNA: TGTGCCAGCTCACCTTCCCCAGGGTCAACTAATGAAAAACTGTTTTTT.

V is TRBV20-1 and J is TRBJ1-4, with TRBD1 as a possible D gene (6 bases). This CDR3 is built from 13 residues. Trimming cost V 6 bases and J 8 bases, with 16 bases left between them. Germline V CDR1 and CDR2: DFQATT, SNEGSKA (reference sequence). The CDR3 sequence is CSASQGKREKLFF. The CDR3 nucleotides read TGCAGTGCGAGTCAGGGGAAGCGCGAAAAACTGTTTTTT.

The CDR3 bases are TGTGCCATCAAACAGGGGGATGCAACTAATGAAAAACTGTTTTTT. Protein sequence: CAIKQGDATNEKLFF. This chain links TRBV10-3 with TRBJ1-4, with 8 bases identical to TRBD1. Germline values: CDR1 ENHRY, CDR2 SYGVKD. The CDR3 runs to 15 residues. The V gene end was trimmed by 7 bases and the J gene end by 0 bases; junction bases not matched to a gene: 4.

The gene calls are TRBV5-1 and TRBJ2-5; the match to TRBD1 covers 10 bases. Per the germline V gene, CDR1 is SGHRS and CDR2 is YFSETQ. The V gene end was trimmed by 5 bases and the J gene end by 5 bases; junction bases not matched to a gene: 6. The CDR3 length is 14 residues. The CDR3 loop reads CASRTGTGVETQYF. For the CDR3, the DNA is TGCGCCAGCAGGACCGGGACAGGGGTCGAGACCCAGTACTTC.

This sequence joins TRBV12-3 or TRBV12-4 and TRBJ1-2; D possibly corresponds to TRBD1 (6 bases). CDR3 size: 13 residues. Trimming removed 10 bases from V and 9 bases from J, with 21 bases in between. CDR3 residues: CATHLGGGDSYTF. The CDR3 nucleotides read TGTGCCACCCACCTTGGGGGGGGCGATAGCTACACCTTC.

This sequence joins TRBV23-1 and TRBJ2-6, with 7 nucleotides matching TRBD1. TRBV23-1 is labeled an ORF, and its function is uncertain. This CDR3 is built from 22 residues. The V segment lost 11 bases and the J segment 1 base; nucleotides outside the gene matches: 29. CDR3 sequence: CAPRPSLPRTGAPGSGANVLTF. The CDR3 coding sequence is TGCGCCCCCAGGCCATCCTTGCCCCGGACAGGCGCCCCCGGATCTGGGGCCAACGTCCTGACTTTC.

The genes are TRBV7-2 and TRBJ2-5, with D hard to call. Per the germline V gene, CDR1 is SGHTA and CDR2 is FQGNSA. Deletions cut 5 bases from V and 2 bases from J, with 12 bases between. The CDR3 runs to 14 residues. CDR3 sequence: CASSPARFQETQYF. DNA for the CDR3: TGTGCCAGCAGCCCCGCCCGGTTTCAAGAGACCCAGTACTTC.